Listed below are T cell receptor beta chains from one sample, sequenced in a study of blood T cell repertoires in COVID-19. Data came from immunoSEQ multiplex PCR; TCRdb stores just in-frame clones and leaves some out. The table records approximately 120,000 clones, about 94% of them present only once. The sequencing input was peripheral blood. The origin of the receptors is a man aged 45-65 years with COVID-19, enrolled during active disease. CDR3s include the opening cysteine and the closing phenylalanine or tryptophan. Each record gives: J gene, clone size, V gene, D gene, CDR3 protein, CDR3 DNA. The D gene is left open where the match is weak. The size of a clone is reported for some rows only, either as once, few or many, or as a class for expanded clones.

J gene: TRBJ1-1; clone size: -; V gene: TRBV9; D gene: -; CDR3 protein: CASSPVGGGGTEAFF; CDR3 DNA: TGTGCCAGCAGCCCAGTTGGGGGAGGGGGCACTGAAGCTTTCTTT
J gene: TRBJ2-2; clone size: -; V gene: TRBV7-3; D gene: TRBD1; CDR3 protein: CASSQGQGVAGELFF; CDR3 DNA: TGTGCCAGCAGCCAGGGACAGGGGGTCGCCGGGGAGCTGTTTTTT
J gene: TRBJ1-1; clone size: -; V gene: TRBV11-2; D gene: TRBD1; CDR3 protein: CASSSVQGAEAFF; CDR3 DNA: TGTGCCAGCAGCTCGGTACAGGGGGCTGAAGCTTTCTTT
J gene: TRBJ2-2; clone size: -; V gene: TRBV2; D gene: -; CDR3 protein: CASRGSSVNTGELFF; CDR3 DNA: TGTGCCAGCAGGGGGAGTAGCGTGAACACCGGGGAGCTGTTTTTT
J gene: TRBJ2-2; clone size: -; V gene: TRBV9; D gene: TRBD2; CDR3 protein: CASSLAGSTGELFF; CDR3 DNA: TGTGCCAGCAGTTTAGCGGGATCCACCGGGGAGCTGTTTTTT
J gene: TRBJ2-5; clone size: -; V gene: TRBV13; D gene: -; CDR3 protein: CASSFIAGGQKKETQYF; CDR3 DNA: TGTGCCAGCAGCTTTATCGCCGGTGGGCAGAAGAAAGAGACCCAGTACTTC
J gene: TRBJ2-5; clone size: -; V gene: TRBV27; D gene: -; CDR3 protein: CASSISPKAETQYF; CDR3 DNA: TGTGCCAGCAGTATTTCCCCTAAAGCGGAGACCCAGTACTTC
J gene: TRBJ1-2; clone size: -; V gene: TRBV6-6; D gene: -; CDR3 protein: CASSYTGSSGYTF; CDR3 DNA: TGTGCCAGCAGTTACACAGGGTCAAGTGGCTACACCTTC
J gene: TRBJ1-2; clone size: -; V gene: TRBV4-3; D gene: -; CDR3 protein: CASSQGQGEGYTF; CDR3 DNA: TGCGCCAGCAGCCAAGGGCAGGGCGAAGGCTACACCTTC
J gene: TRBJ2-3; clone size: -; V gene: TRBV7-2; D gene: TRBD2; CDR3 protein: CASRQSGISTDTQYF; CDR3 DNA: TGTGCCAGCAGGCAAAGCGGGATAAGCACAGATACGCAGTATTTT
J gene: TRBJ2-1; clone size: -; V gene: TRBV5-1; D gene: -; CDR3 protein: CASSVTSLSDEQFF; CDR3 DNA: TGCGCCAGCAGCGTAACTAGCCTCTCGGATGAGCAGTTCTTC
J gene: TRBJ2-1; clone size: -; V gene: TRBV7-6; D gene: TRBD1; CDR3 protein: CASSLSGTGPNEQFF; CDR3 DNA: TGTGCCAGCAGCTTATCAGGGACAGGGCCCAATGAGCAGTTCTTC
J gene: TRBJ2-1; clone size: -; V gene: TRBV5-8; D gene: -; CDR3 protein: CANPPAFMAGLYNEQFF; CDR3 DNA: TGTGCCAACCCCCCGGCATTTATGGCGGGACTTTACAATGAGCAGTTCTTC
J gene: TRBJ1-2; clone size: -; V gene: TRBV10-3; D gene: TRBD1; CDR3 protein: CAIRRTGGGYTF; CDR3 DNA: TGTGCCATCAGAAGGACAGGGGGTGGCTACACCTTC
J gene: TRBJ2-2; clone size: -; V gene: TRBV7-6; D gene: TRBD2; CDR3 protein: CASSPSGLAVNTGELFF; CDR3 DNA: TGTGCCAGCAGCCCTAGTGGACTAGCGGTGAACACCGGGGAGCTGTTTTTT
J gene: TRBJ2-7; clone size: -; V gene: TRBV28; D gene: -; CDR3 protein: CASSPWDKGYEQYF; CDR3 DNA: TGTGCCAGCAGTCCCTGGGACAAAGGCTACGAGCAGTACTTC
J gene: TRBJ2-2; clone size: -; V gene: TRBV7-3; D gene: -; CDR3 protein: CASSSGSANTGELFF; CDR3 DNA: TGTGCCAGCAGCTCCGGGAGCGCGAACACCGGGGAGCTGTTTTTT
J gene: TRBJ1-2; clone size: -; V gene: TRBV4-1; D gene: TRBD1; CDR3 protein: CASSPAGGRSYGYTF; CDR3 DNA: TGCGCCAGCAGCCCCGCAGGGGGGAGGAGCTATGGCTACACCTTC
J gene: TRBJ2-7; clone size: -; V gene: TRBV2; D gene: TRBD1; CDR3 protein: CASTPGTGDYEQYF; CDR3 DNA: TGTGCCAGCACTCCTGGGACAGGGGACTACGAGCAGTACTTC
J gene: TRBJ2-1; clone size: -; V gene: TRBV4-3; D gene: -; CDR3 protein: CASSPRGSLSYNEQFF; CDR3 DNA: TGCGCCAGCAGCCCCAGGGGATCGCTTTCCTACAATGAGCAGTTCTTC
J gene: TRBJ1-1; clone size: -; V gene: TRBV7-2; D gene: TRBD1; CDR3 protein: CASSSRQGGKAFF; CDR3 DNA: TGTGCCAGCAGCTCTAGACAGGGGGGGAAAGCTTTCTTT
J gene: TRBJ2-7; clone size: -; V gene: TRBV28; D gene: -; CDR3 protein: CASSLEQGRREQYF; CDR3 DNA: TGTGCCAGCAGTTTAGAGCAGGGTCGCCGCGAGCAGTACTTC
J gene: TRBJ2-2; clone size: -; V gene: TRBV9; D gene: -; CDR3 protein: CASASANTGELFF; CDR3 DNA: TGTGCCAGCGCGTCCGCGAACACCGGGGAGCTGTTTTTT
J gene: TRBJ2-4; clone size: -; V gene: TRBV27; D gene: TRBD2; CDR3 protein: CASSLLGEGNIQYF; CDR3 DNA: TGTGCCAGCAGTTTATTAGGGGAGGGAAACATTCAGTACTTC
J gene: TRBJ2-3; clone size: -; V gene: TRBV4-2; D gene: TRBD2; CDR3 protein: CASSQALAGDTDTQYF; CDR3 DNA: TGTGCCAGCAGCCAAGCCCTAGCGGGCGACACAGATACGCAGTATTTT
J gene: TRBJ1-2; clone size: -; V gene: TRBV28; D gene: TRBD1; CDR3 protein: CASILRDRVTGYTF; CDR3 DNA: TGTGCCAGCATCCTCCGGGACAGGGTAACTGGCTACACCTTC
J gene: TRBJ1-5; clone size: -; V gene: TRBV19; D gene: -; CDR3 protein: CASSITYYSNQPQHF; CDR3 DNA: TGTGCCAGTAGTATCACATACTATAGCAATCAGCCCCAGCATTTT
J gene: TRBJ1-5; clone size: -; V gene: TRBV27; D gene: -; CDR3 protein: CASSSQGISNQPQHF; CDR3 DNA: TGTGCCAGCAGTTCACAGGGTATTAGCAATCAGCCCCAGCATTTT
J gene: TRBJ2-2; clone size: -; V gene: TRBV12-3/TRBV12-4; D gene: -; CDR3 protein: CASTPAGELFF; CDR3 DNA: TGTGCCAGCACCCCCGCCGGGGAGCTGTTTTTT
J gene: TRBJ2-4; clone size: -; V gene: TRBV6-2/TRBV6-3; D gene: -; CDR3 protein: CASSSAGTKNIQYF; CDR3 DNA: TGTGCCAGCAGTTCTGCCGGTACCAAAAACATTCAGTACTTC
J gene: TRBJ2-7; clone size: once; V gene: TRBV27; D gene: -; CDR3 protein: CASSLGQSSEQYF; CDR3 DNA: TGTGCCAGCAGTTTAGGACAGTCGAGCGAGCAGTACTTC
J gene: TRBJ2-5; clone size: -; V gene: TRBV21-1; D gene: -; CDR3 protein: CASSKVGGRCETQYF; CDR3 DNA: TGTGCCAGCAGCAAAGTGGGCGGGAGGTGTGAGACCCAGTACTTC
J gene: TRBJ2-7; clone size: -; V gene: TRBV5-8; D gene: -; CDR3 protein: CASSFGRPLEQYF; CDR3 DNA: TGTGCCAGCAGCTTCGGCAGGCCTTTGGAGCAGTACTTC
J gene: TRBJ1-2; clone size: once; V gene: TRBV6-6; D gene: -; CDR3 protein: CASHLAGENYGYTF; CDR3 DNA: TGTGCCAGCCATTTGGCGGGTGAAAACTATGGCTACACCTTC
J gene: TRBJ2-1; clone size: once; V gene: TRBV12-3/TRBV12-4; D gene: TRBD2; CDR3 protein: CASSRGLAGIEFF; CDR3 DNA: TGTGCCAGCAGCCGGGGACTAGCAGGAATAGAGTTCTTC
J gene: TRBJ1-5; clone size: -; V gene: TRBV9; D gene: -; CDR3 protein: CASSVASNQPQHF; CDR3 DNA: TGTGCCAGCAGCGTAGCCAGTAATCAGCCCCAGCATTTT
J gene: TRBJ2-2; clone size: -; V gene: TRBV19; D gene: -; CDR3 protein: CASGANTGELFF; CDR3 DNA: TGTGCCAGTGGGGCAAACACCGGGGAGCTGTTTTTT
J gene: TRBJ2-5; clone size: -; V gene: TRBV4-1; D gene: TRBD2; CDR3 protein: CASSQGEAGPRETQYF; CDR3 DNA: TGCGCCAGCAGCCAAGGGGAAGCGGGACCACGGGAGACCCAGTACTTC
J gene: TRBJ1-5; clone size: -; V gene: TRBV6-5; D gene: -; CDR3 protein: CASRDGGGNQPQHF; CDR3 DNA: TGTGCCAGCAGGGATGGAGGGGGCAATCAGCCCCAGCATTTT
J gene: TRBJ2-1; clone size: -; V gene: TRBV6-2/TRBV6-3; D gene: TRBD2; CDR3 protein: CASSLQASGSYNEQFF; CDR3 DNA: TGTGCCAGCAGTCTACAAGCTAGCGGCTCCTACAATGAGCAGTTCTTC
J gene: TRBJ2-1; clone size: -; V gene: TRBV19; D gene: TRBD2; CDR3 protein: CASSTDGTSGGEQFF; CDR3 DNA: TGTGCCAGTAGTACAGACGGGACTAGCGGGGGTGAGCAGTTCTTC
J gene: TRBJ2-2; clone size: -; V gene: TRBV7-9; D gene: TRBD2; CDR3 protein: CASSVYAGGNTGELFF; CDR3 DNA: TGTGCCAGCAGCGTATACGCGGGAGGGAACACCGGGGAGCTGTTTTTT
J gene: TRBJ2-1; clone size: -; V gene: TRBV5-1; D gene: TRBD2; CDR3 protein: CASSLASGVYNEQFF; CDR3 DNA: TGCGCCAGCAGCTTGGCCAGCGGGGTCTACAATGAGCAGTTCTTC
J gene: TRBJ1-4; clone size: -; V gene: TRBV30; D gene: -; CDR3 protein: CAVAGTSREKLFF; CDR3 DNA: TGTGCTGTAGCCGGGACAAGCCGTGAAAAACTGTTTTTT
J gene: TRBJ2-3; clone size: -; V gene: TRBV13; D gene: TRBD2; CDR3 protein: CASSSGLAGITSTDTQYF; CDR3 DNA: TGTGCCAGCAGCTCCGGACTAGCGGGCATTACTAGCACAGATACGCAGTATTTT